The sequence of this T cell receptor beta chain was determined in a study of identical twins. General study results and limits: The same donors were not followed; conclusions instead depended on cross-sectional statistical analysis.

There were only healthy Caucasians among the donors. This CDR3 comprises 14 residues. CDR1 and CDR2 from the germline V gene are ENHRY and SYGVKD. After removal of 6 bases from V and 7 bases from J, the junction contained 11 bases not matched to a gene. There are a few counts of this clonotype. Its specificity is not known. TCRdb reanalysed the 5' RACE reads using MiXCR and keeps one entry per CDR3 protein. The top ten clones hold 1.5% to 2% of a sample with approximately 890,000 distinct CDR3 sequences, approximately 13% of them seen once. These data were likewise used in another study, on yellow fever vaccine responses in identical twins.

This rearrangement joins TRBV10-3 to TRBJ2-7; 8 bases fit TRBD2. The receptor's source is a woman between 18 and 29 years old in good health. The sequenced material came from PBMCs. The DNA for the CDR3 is TGTGCCATCAGAGACGAATTAGCGGGGTCGGAGCAGTACGTC. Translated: CAIRDELAGSEQYV.